This entry lists 20 T cell receptor beta chains sequenced from one sample in a study of blood T cell repertoires in COVID-19. The repertoire was sequenced with immunoSEQ multiplex PCR; TCRdb's copy has only in-frame clones and lacks some. Among around 100,000 clones listed, around four fifths were seen once. The sequenced sample was peripheral blood. Source of these receptors: a man between 65 and 85 years old with active or convalescent COVID-19.

This rearrangement joins TRBV18 to TRBJ1-2; D gene unclear. CDR1 is KGHSH, CDR2 LQKENI, per germline. This CDR3 spans 14 amino acids. The V end lost 2 bases, the J end lost 4 bases, and 11 bases lay between the germline ends. The CDR3 DNA reads TGTGCCAGCTCACCAGGGCAGGTGGGCTATGGCTACACCTTC. Residues: CASSPGQVGYGYTF.

This clone was detected only a few times. The CDR3 sequence is CASSDLRGGGREKLFF. DNA of the CDR3: TGTGCCAGCAGTGATCTGAGAGGGGGAGGGAGGGAAAAACTGTTTTTT. The chain links TRBV6-1 to TRBJ1-4; a weak D match, TRBD1 (6 bases). Germline values: CDR1 MNHNS, CDR2 SASEGT. The CDR3 sequence is 16 residues long. V was clipped by 3 bases and J by 8 bases, with 19 bases between them.

This chain links TRBV5-4 with TRBJ2-7; 10 bases align to TRBD2. The junction had 8 bases not matched to a gene; V was cut back by 0 bases and J by 2 bases. Germline V gene sequence: CDR1 SGHNT, CDR2 YYREEE (reference sequence). The CDR3 consists of 17 residues. In nucleotides, the CDR3 is TGTGCCAGCAGCTTGGCCCAAATAGCGGGGGGAGCCTACGAGCAGTACTTC. It translates to CASSLAQIAGGAYEQYF.

The rearrangement joins TRBV18 to TRBJ2-7, with TRBD1 matching over 12 bases. The CDR3 totals 17 residues. CDR1 and CDR2 from the germline V gene are KGHSH and LQKENI. With V trimmed by 5 bases and J by 0 bases, 8 bases remained unmatched. Here the CDR3 DNA reads TGTGCCAGCTCATACGGGACAGGGGGCTATCTCTCCTACGAGCAGTACTTC. Its protein product is CASSYGTGGYLSYEQYF. The full variable domain, its missing parts supplied by reference TRBV18 and TRBJ2-7, is NAGVMQNPRHLVRRRGQEARLRCSPMKGHSHVYWYRQLPEEGLKFMVYLQKENIIDESGMPKERFSAEFPKEGPSILRIQQVVRGDSAAYFCASSYGTGGYLSYEQYFGPGTRLTVT.

This clone occurred once. The chain uses TRBV24-1 and TRBJ2-3; 11 bases line up with TRBD2. This CDR3 region has 17 residues. Germline CDR1 KGHDR, CDR2 SFDVKD. Losses at the gene ends were 6 bases for V and 2 bases for J; bases not matched to a gene: 9. In nucleotides, the CDR3 is TGTGCCACCAGTCAACCGGGGGGACTAGCGGTCACAGATACGCAGTATTTT. Its protein is CATSQPGGLAVTDTQYF.

The chain's CDR3 is CASSPRQGGNTEAFF. CDR3 coding DNA: TGTGCCAGCTCACCCCGACAGGGAGGGAACACTGAAGCTTTCTTT. The chain recombines TRBV18 with TRBJ1-1; 7 bases are a match to TRBD1. CDR1 KGHSH and CDR2 LQKENI come from the germline V gene. Unmatched junction bases numbered 5, after V lost 3 bases and J lost 1 base. The CDR3 consists of 15 residues.

CDR3 residues: CASRRDRGYSYEQYF. The DNA for the CDR3 is TGTGCCAGCAGGAGGGACAGGGGATACTCCTACGAGCAGTACTTC. The chain links TRBV28 to TRBJ2-7; 10 positions match TRBD1. Germline-derived CDR1 and CDR2 are MDHEN and SYDVKM. V lost 6 bases, J lost 0 bases, and 5 bases stayed unmatched. This CDR3 spans 15 amino acids. Filled out from reference TRBV28 and TRBJ2-7, the complete variable domain reads DVKVTQSSRYLVKRTGEKVFLECVQDMDHENMFWYRQDPGLGLRLIYFSYDVKMKEKGDIPEGYSVSREKKERFSLILESASTNQTSMYLCASRRDRGYSYEQYFGPGTRLTVT.

The table lists this clone with a count of one. V gene TRBV7-2 combines with J gene TRBJ2-3; TRBD2 agrees at 12 bases. CDR3 length equals 18 residues. J lost 0 bases, V lost 5 bases, and 9 bases had no gene match. Per germline, CDR1 SGHTA and CDR2 FQGNSA. The CDR3 bases are TGTGCCAGCAGCATACTAGCGGGAGGCCCCACTAGCACAGATACGCAGTATTTT. Translated, it gives CASSILAGGPTSTDTQYF. The variable domain in full, completed from reference TRBV7-2 and TRBJ2-3, reads GAGVSQSPSNKVTEKGKDVELRCDPISGHTALYWYRQSLGQGLEFLIYFQGNSAPDKSGLPSDRFSAERTGGSVSTLTIQRTQQEDSAVYLCASSILAGGPTSTDTQYFGPGTRLTVL.

The chain couples TRBV6-4 to TRBJ2-3; 9 bases match TRBD2. V shed 2 bases and J 3 bases; nucleotides not matched to a gene: 3. Germline values: CDR1 MRHNA, CDR2 SNTAGT. This CDR3 has 15 residues. CDR3 nucleotide sequence: TGTGCCAGCAGTGACAGCGGGAGGAGTACAGATACGCAGTATTTT. Translated, it gives CASSDSGRSTDTQYF.

V and J are TRBV19 and TRBJ2-5; 10 bases match TRBD2. The CDR3 is made up of 14 amino acids. V lost 5 bases and J lost 4; bases outside the gene matches: 4. The germline V gene encodes CDR1 LNHDA and CDR2 SQIVND (reference sequence). Written as DNA, the CDR3 is TGTGCCAGTAGTGGGACTAGCGAGAGAGAGACCCAGTACTTC. Translation: CASSGTSERETQYF.

The chain recombines TRBV7-9 with TRBJ1-2, with 8 positions matching TRBD1. The V gene's germline CDR1 is SEHNR and CDR2 FQNEAQ (reference sequence). V was pared by 2 bases and J by 6 bases, with 8 bases of the junction left unmatched. CDR3 length: 15 residues. The CDR3 loop is CASSLSGQGPNGYTF. The CDR3 region has the DNA TGTGCCAGCAGCTTATCAGGACAGGGCCCCAATGGCTACACCTTC. The full variable domain, in which reference TRBV7-9 and TRBJ1-2 provide the parts outside the CDR3, is DTGVSQNPRHKITKRGQNVTFRCDPISEHNRLYWYRQTLGQGPEFLTYFQNEAQLEKSRLLSDRFSAERPKGSFSTLEIQRTEQGDSAMYLCASSLSGQGPNGYTFGSGTRLTVV.

This CDR3 reads CASSFLGARNTGELFF. DNA for the CDR3: TGTGCCAGCAGTTTTTTAGGGGCCCGTAACACCGGGGAGCTGTTTTTT. The gene calls are TRBV28 and TRBJ2-2; possibly TRBD1 for D (5 bases). This CDR3 spans 16 amino acids. Germline V gene sequence: CDR1 MDHEN, CDR2 SYDVKM. Trimming shortened V by 3 bases and J by 2 bases, and 13 bases separated the two germline ends.

The rearrangement uses TRBV28 and TRBJ1-5; D is undetermined. Germline loops: CDR1 MDHEN, CDR2 SYDVKM. Trimming cost V 11 bases and J 7 bases, with 21 bases left between them. The CDR3 is 14 residues long. In DNA form, the CDR3 reads TGTGCCGGTGCTAACGGGGTGCGAGGGCAGCCCCAGCATTTT. Residues: CAGANGVRGQPQHF.

The chain links TRBV3-1 (or the pseudogene TRBV3-2) to TRBJ1-6, with D possibly TRBD1 on 5 matching bases. Per germline, CDR1 LGHDT and CDR2 YNNKEL (reference sequence). The CDR3 covers 20 residues. Trimming shortened V by 2 bases and J by 5 bases, and 25 bases separated the two germline ends. The CDR3: CASSQPHRRTGPLDNSPLHF. DNA of the CDR3: TGTGCCAGCAGCCAACCCCACAGGAGAACAGGACCCTTAGATAATTCACCCCTCCACTTT.

This chain connects TRBV11-2 to TRBJ1-3, with D unclear. The germline V gene encodes CDR1 SGHAT and CDR2 FQNNGV. The CDR3 is 13 residues long. The V and J ends lost 4 bases and 3 bases respectively, with 7 bases between them. The CDR3 nucleotides are TGTGCCAGCAGCTCAACTGATGGAAACACCATATATTTT. Amino acid sequence: CASSSTDGNTIYF.

This clone was picked up one time. This chain joins TRBV6-6 and TRBJ2-2, with D possibly matching TRBD1 (5 bases). This CDR3 spans 14 amino acids. V lost 6 bases and J lost 6, with 14 bases in between. Germline V gives CDR1 MNHNY, CDR2 SVGAGI (reference sequence). The CDR3 DNA reads as TGTGCCAGCAGCGCCCAGGGTATTGCCGGGGAGCTGTTTTTT. Translating gives CASSAQGIAGELFF.

This chain uses TRBV27 with TRBJ2-3; D unresolved. The CDR3 runs 16 residues. The germline V gene encodes CDR1 MNHEY and CDR2 SMNVEV (reference sequence). The V end was cut by 4 bases, the J end by 0 bases, with 14 bases between. The CDR3 coding sequence is TGTGCCAGCAGTTCCCAGACACCGAGCAGCACAGATACGCAGTATTTT. This codes for CASSSQTPSSTDTQYF.

Only a few counts were recorded for this clone. V usage is TRBV7-2 and J usage is TRBJ2-7; maybe TRBD2 (6 bases). Trimming removed 6 bases from V and 9 bases from J, with 21 bases in between. This CDR3 has 14 amino acids. CDR1 and CDR2 from the germline V gene are SGHTA and FQGNSA. For the CDR3, the DNA is TGTGCCAGCAGTTTACCCGGGAGCCCTGAGGGGCAGTACTTC. It encodes CASSLPGSPEGQYF.

The CDR3: CASSHRGSGGVTQYF. The CDR3 DNA sequence: TGTGCCAGCAGCCATCGGGGCAGCGGGGGAGTAACGCAGTATTTT. V and J are TRBV14 and TRBJ2-3; 8 nucleotides agree with TRBD2. The germline gives CDR1 SGHDN, CDR2 FVKESK. The CDR3 consists of 15 residues. V trimming: 3 bases; J trimming: 9 bases; junction bases outside the gene matches: 11. Filled out from reference TRBV14 and TRBJ2-3, the complete variable domain reads EAGVTQFPSHSVIEKGQTVTLRCDPISGHDNLYWYRRVMGKEIKFLLHFVKESKQDESGMPNNRFLAERTGGTYSTLKVQPAELEDSGVYFCASSHRGSGGVTQYFGPGTRLTVL.

The J gene is TRBJ2-3, the V gene TRBV28, with 7 bases fitting TRBD1. The CDR3 extends over 16 amino acids. J was trimmed by 0 bases and V by 0 bases; bases with no gene match: 3. CDR1 is MDHEN and CDR2 is SYDVKM in the germline V gene. The CDR3 loop reads CASSLWDRTSTDTQYF. In nucleotides, the CDR3 is TGTGCCAGCAGTTTATGGGACAGGACTAGCACAGATACGCAGTATTTT.